This record concerns one TCR beta chain sequence. This entry is derived from a study of blood T cell repertoires in COVID-19. Study at large: Material from acute and convalescent COVID-19 was sourced from the United States, Italy and Spain. From T cells, B-cell-depleted T cells, or PBMCs came the material, which was cDNA or gDNA.

In the authors' methods: Amplification of reference gene primers provided the estimated nucleated cell counts. Produced via immunoSEQ multiplex PCR; TCRdb's table is partial and in-frame only. For V, J and clone size, that table is used; D and trimming come from the DNA. This repertoire shows around 210,000 clones, 80% to 90% found once; its top ten account for around 1.6%. Sequencing input: peripheral blood. The clonotype was recovered from a man between 18 and 35 years old with active or convalescent COVID-19.

The CDR3 loop is CASSLTGQGYEQYF. The DNA of the CDR3 is TGCGCCAGCAGCTTGACCGGACAGGGCTACGAGCAGTACTTC. The chain recombines TRBV5-1 with TRBJ2-7; 8 bases align to TRBD1. The CDR3 totals 14 residues. J was trimmed by 3 bases and V by 1 base; bases with no gene match: 3. CDR1 SGHRS and CDR2 YFSETQ come from the germline V gene.